These 15 T cell receptor beta chains originate from one sample sequenced in a study of cytomegalovirus exposure and HLA in healthy donors. The PCR ran on 60 Vbeta and 13 Jbeta primers. Profiled with immunoSEQ multiplex PCR; TCRdb holds only in-frame clones, not every one. The sample holds roughly 69,000 clones, 70% to 80% seen once. The source material was PBMCs. These receptor sequences come from a man younger than 35 in good health and CMV-seronegative.

This clone was counted only a few times. The V call is TRBV28, the J call TRBJ1-2; D may be TRBD1 (6 bases). This CDR3 has 12 amino acids. CDR1 and CDR2 from the germline V gene are MDHEN and SYDVKM. The CDR3: CASRGSNYGYTF. CDR3 DNA sequence: TGTGCGTCAAGGGGGTCTAACTATGGCTACACCTTC.

V and J are TRBV19 and TRBJ1-1; D gene uncertain. Germline V gene data show CDR1 as LNHDA and CDR2 as SQIVND (reference sequence). The CDR3 length is 13 residues. V lost 3 bases and J lost 0, with 5 bases in between. The CDR3 sequence: CASSITVNTEAFF. The CDR3 DNA is TGTGCCAGTAGTATCACAGTGAACACTGAAGCTTTCTTT.

The rearrangement uses TRBV5-4 and TRBJ1-2; 10 bases are shared with TRBD1. CDR3 length equals 15 residues. J lost 7 bases, V lost 4 bases, and 10 bases had no gene match. Germline CDR1 SGHNT, CDR2 YYREEE (reference sequence). DNA of the CDR3: TGTGCCAGCAGCCCTACCGACAGGGGGCGTTTTGGCTACACCTTC. Protein: CASSPTDRGRFGYTF.

This rearrangement joins TRBV27 to TRBJ2-2; tentative D call: TRBD2 (5 bases). Germline-derived CDR1 and CDR2 are MNHEY and SMNVEV (reference sequence). This CDR3 has 14 amino acids. V gave up 6 bases and J gave up 6 bases, with 14 bases separating them. The CDR3 DNA reads TGTGCCAGCAGAGTAGCGCCCTATCCCGGGGAGCTGTTTTTT. This codes for CASRVAPYPGELFF.

The table lists this clone with a few counts. This chain's CDR3 is CASSIPTSGAKVLTF. The CDR3 coding sequence is TGTGCCAGTAGTATACCGACTAGCGGGGCAAAGGTCCTGACTTTC. The chain couples TRBV19 to TRBJ2-6, with 11 bases aligning to TRBD2. There are 15 residues in the CDR3. V lost 2 bases to trimming and J lost 13 bases; unmatched junction nucleotides: 7. Germline V gives CDR1 LNHDA, CDR2 SQIVND (reference sequence). The variable domain in full, with the rest retrieved from reference TRBV19 and TRBJ2-6, is DGGITQSPKYLFRKEGQNVTLSCEQNLNHDAMYWYRQDPGQGLRLIYYSQIVNDFQKGDIAEGYSVSREKKESFPLTVTSAQKNPTAFYLCASSIPTSGAKVLTFGAGSRLTVL.

This clone was observed a handful of times. This sequence joins TRBV6-1 and TRBJ1-2; perhaps TRBD1 as D (6 bases). The CDR3 has 12 amino acids. Trimming shortened V by 5 bases and J by 4 bases, and 8 bases separated the two germline ends. The germline V gene has CDR1 MNHNS and CDR2 SASEGT. CDR3 residues: CASSSTGYGYTF. CDR3 nucleotide sequence: TGTGCCAGCAGTTCGACAGGCTATGGCTACACCTTC.

The chain is built from TRBV7-3 and TRBJ2-1; 12 nucleotides align to TRBD1. Germline values: CDR1 SGHTA, CDR2 FQGTGA. Losses at the gene ends were 5 bases for V and 8 bases for J; bases not matched to a gene: 4. The CDR3 consists of 14 residues. CDR3 DNA sequence: TGTGCCAGCAGCCCCGGGACAGGGGGCTATGAGCAGTTCTTC. This codes for CASSPGTGGYEQFF.

The chain has TRBV30 and TRBJ2-1; maybe TRBD2 (6 bases). The CDR3 has 14 residues. V was cut by 1 base and J by 3 bases, with 10 bases left in between. Germline V gene lookup returns CDR1 GTSNPN and CDR2 SVGIG (reference sequence). Written as DNA, the CDR3 is TGTGCCTGGAGTGAAGTAGCGGTCTACAATGAGCAGTTCTTC. Translation: CAWSEVAVYNEQFF.

The chain is built from TRBV19 and TRBJ2-1; no definite D call. The CDR3 totals 16 residues. The V end lost 3 bases, the J end lost 0 bases, and 12 bases lay between the germline ends. Germline CDR1 and CDR2: LNHDA and SQIVND (reference sequence). The CDR3 nucleotides read TGTGCCAGTAGTATGTGGGCACCGAGCTCCTACAATGAGCAGTTCTTC. Protein product: CASSMWAPSSYNEQFF.

The chain joins TRBV7-9 to TRBJ1-1; 8 nucleotides line up with TRBD1. Germline V lookup: CDR1 SEHNR, CDR2 FQNEAQ (reference sequence). The CDR3 extends over 12 amino acids. V shed 4 bases, J shed 10 bases, and the junction held 5 bases outside the gene matches. CDR3 sequence (DNA): TGTGCCAGCAGCTCAGGGGGCGGCGGAGCTTTCTTT. Translation gives CASSSGGGGAFF.

V usage is TRBV7-3 and J usage is TRBJ2-1; 10 nucleotides align to TRBD2. The germline CDR1 and CDR2 sequences are SGHTA and FQGTGA. V dropped 5 bases and J dropped 4; count of bases not matched to a gene: 5. The CDR3 consists of 15 residues. The CDR3 nucleotides read TGTGCCAGCAGCCGAGCGGGGGGGCCTTACAATGAGCAGTTCTTC. Protein sequence: CASSRAGGPYNEQFF.

The CDR3 reads CASSPSRGGGGGELFF. The CDR3 region has the DNA TGTGCCAGCAGCCCTTCGCGAGGGGGCGGAGGCGGGGAGCTGTTTTTT. The chain links TRBV7-3 to TRBJ2-2, with 7 positions matching TRBD1. The CDR3 totals 16 residues. The trim removed 5 bases at V and 7 bases at J, leaving 13 bases unmatched. CDR1 and CDR2 from the germline V gene are SGHTA and FQGTGA.

Only one count was recorded for this clone. The genes are TRBV7-9 and TRBJ1-1; D might be TRBD1 (6 bases). This CDR3 is built from 14 residues. V was shortened by 5 bases and J by 3 bases, with 13 bases between the two germline ends. The germline V gene has CDR1 SEHNR and CDR2 FQNEAQ (reference sequence). CDR3: CASSRGGGDTEAFF. The CDR3 region has the DNA TGTGCCAGCAGCCGAGGGGGAGGGGACACTGAAGCTTTCTTT.

A remark on this clone: Compared with germline, one end of the junction differs, possibly owing to a read error. This rearrangement joins TRBV7-9 to TRBJ2-5, with D hard to call. CDR1 and CDR2 (germline): SEHNR, FQNEAQ (reference sequence). The CDR3 is made up of 12 amino acids. The CDR3: CSSSFDSHLGYF. CDR3 DNA sequence: TGTTCCAGCAGCTTTGACTCCCACCTTGGGTACTTC.

Concerning this clone: It is unclear where the CDR3 begins or ends on the DNA, so no DNA is shown, and the CDR3 is as TCRdb lists it. The V call is TRBV28, the J call TRBJ1-4. From its first to its last residue, the CDR3 has 13 amino acids. Germline V CDR1 and CDR2: MDHEN, SYDVKM. CDR3 sequence: CASSFLENEKLFF.